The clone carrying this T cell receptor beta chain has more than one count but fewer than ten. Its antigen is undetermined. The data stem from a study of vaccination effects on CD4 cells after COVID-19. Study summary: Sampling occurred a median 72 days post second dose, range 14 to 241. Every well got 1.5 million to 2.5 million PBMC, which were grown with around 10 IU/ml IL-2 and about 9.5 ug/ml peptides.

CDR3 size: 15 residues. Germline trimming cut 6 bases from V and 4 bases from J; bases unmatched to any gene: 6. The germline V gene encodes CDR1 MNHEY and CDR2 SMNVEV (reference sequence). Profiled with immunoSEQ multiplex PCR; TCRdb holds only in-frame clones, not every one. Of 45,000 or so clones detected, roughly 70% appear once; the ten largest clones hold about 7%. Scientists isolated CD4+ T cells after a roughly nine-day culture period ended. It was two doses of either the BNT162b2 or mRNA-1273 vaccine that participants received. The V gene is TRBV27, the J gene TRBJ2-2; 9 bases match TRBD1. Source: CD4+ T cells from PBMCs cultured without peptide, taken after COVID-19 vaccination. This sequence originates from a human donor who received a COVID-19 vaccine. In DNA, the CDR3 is TGTGCCAGCAGCGCCCCGACAGGGGGCACCGGGGAGCTGTTTTTT. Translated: CASSAPTGGTGELFF.